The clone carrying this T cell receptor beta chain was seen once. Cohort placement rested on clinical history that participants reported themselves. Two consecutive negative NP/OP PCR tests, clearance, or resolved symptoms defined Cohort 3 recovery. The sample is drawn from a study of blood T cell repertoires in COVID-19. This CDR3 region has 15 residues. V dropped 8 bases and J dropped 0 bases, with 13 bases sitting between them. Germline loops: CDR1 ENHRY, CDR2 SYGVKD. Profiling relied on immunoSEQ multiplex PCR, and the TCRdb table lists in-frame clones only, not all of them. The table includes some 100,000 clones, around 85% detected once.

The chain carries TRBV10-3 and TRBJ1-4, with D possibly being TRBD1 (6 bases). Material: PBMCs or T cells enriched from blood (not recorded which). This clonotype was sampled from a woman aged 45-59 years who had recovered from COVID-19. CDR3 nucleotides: TGTGCCATCGGACAGAGAAGTCCAACTAATGAAAAACTGTTTTTT. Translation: CAIGQRSPTNEKLFF.